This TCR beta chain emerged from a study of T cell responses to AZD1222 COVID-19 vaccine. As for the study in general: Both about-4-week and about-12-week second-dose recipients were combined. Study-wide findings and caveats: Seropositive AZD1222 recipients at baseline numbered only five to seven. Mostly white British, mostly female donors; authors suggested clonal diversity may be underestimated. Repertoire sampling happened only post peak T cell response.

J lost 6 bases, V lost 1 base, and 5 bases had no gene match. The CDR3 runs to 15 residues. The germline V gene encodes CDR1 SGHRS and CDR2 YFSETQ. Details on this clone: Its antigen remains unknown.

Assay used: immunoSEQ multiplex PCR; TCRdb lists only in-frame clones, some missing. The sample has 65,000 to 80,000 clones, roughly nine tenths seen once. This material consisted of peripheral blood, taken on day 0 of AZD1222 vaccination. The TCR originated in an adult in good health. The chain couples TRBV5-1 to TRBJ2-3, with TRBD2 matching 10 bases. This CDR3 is CASSLIGLAADTQYF. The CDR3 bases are TGCGCCAGCAGCTTGATCGGACTAGCGGCGGATACGCAGTATTTT.